The 21 T cell receptor beta chains in this list originate from one sample, sequenced in a study of cytotoxic CD8 clonotypes in ibrutinib-treated CLL. The protocol was immunoSEQ multiplex PCR, while the TCRdb copy is restricted to in-frame clones and leaves out a portion. Among about 200,000 clones listed, 72% were seen once. This specimen consisted of PBMCs, obtained after 24 months of ibrutinib treatment. The receptors shown here come from a human donor with chronic lymphocytic leukemia.

J is TRBJ2-2 and V is TRBV6-5; 7 bases agree with TRBD1. Germline V CDR1 and CDR2: MNHEY, SVGAGI. V dropped 6 bases and J dropped 3; count of bases not matched to a gene: 4. CDR3 length equals 14 residues. CDR3 sequence (DNA): TGTGCCAGCAGCCAGGGACAGTACACCGGGGAGCTGTTTTTT. This codes for CASSQGQYTGELFF.

This sequence joins TRBV4-3 and TRBJ1-1; D possibly corresponds to TRBD1 (6 bases). The CDR3 extends over 13 amino acids. Per the germline V gene, CDR1 is LGHNA and CDR2 is YSLEER. The V end lost 2 bases, the J end lost 3 bases, and 7 bases lay between the germline ends. The DNA for the CDR3 is TGCGCCAGCAGCCAATACAGGGACACTGAAGCTTTCTTT. Translating gives CASSQYRDTEAFF.

This rearrangement joins TRBV5-4 to TRBJ1-2, with D possibly TRBD1 on 5 matching bases. The ends were cut back, 3 bases at V and 0 bases at J, with 9 bases in the middle. CDR1 is SGHNT and CDR2 is YYREEE in the germline V gene (reference sequence). This CDR3 spans 14 amino acids. CDR3: CASSWGNSNYGYTF. The CDR3 region has the DNA TGTGCCAGCAGCTGGGGGAACTCTAACTATGGCTACACCTTC.

This clone was seen a handful of times. The CDR3 reads CATSRVRSNQPQHF. CDR3 DNA sequence: TGTGCCACCAGCAGAGTCAGGAGCAATCAGCCCCAGCATTTT. The chain recombines TRBV15 with TRBJ1-5; the D is unclear. Germline lookup yields CDR1 LNHNV and CDR2 YYDKDF (reference sequence). This CDR3 comprises 14 residues. Trimming removed 1 base from V and 1 base from J, with 5 bases in between.

The chain combines TRBV5-6 with TRBJ2-5; 11 bases map to TRBD1. The CDR3 is 16 amino acids. Germline CDR1 and CDR2: SGHDT and YYEEEE. The J segment lost 1 base and the V segment lost 5 bases, leaving 7 bases of the junction unmatched. The CDR3 DNA is TGTGCCAGCAGGTGGACAGGGGGCTATCTCCAAGAGACCCAGTACTTC. Translating it yields CASRWTGGYLQETQYF. The full variable domain, rest sourced from reference TRBV5-6 and TRBJ2-5, is DAGVTQSPTHLIKTRGQQVTLRCSPKSGHDTVSWYQQALGQGPQFIFQYYEEEERQRGNFPDRFSGHQFPNYSSELNVNALLLGDSALYLCASRWTGGYLQETQYFGPGTRLLVL.

The genes are TRBV29-1 and TRBJ1-2; D is uncertain. The germline V gene encodes CDR1 SQVTM and CDR2 ANQGSEA. The CDR3 has 11 residues. V dropped 5 bases and J dropped 0 bases, with 4 bases sitting between them. CDR3 loop: CSVNANYGYTF. The CDR3 region has the DNA TGCAGCGTTAATGCTAACTATGGCTACACCTTC.

This clone was seen more than once but under ten times. The rearrangement links TRBV5-1 to TRBJ2-7; perhaps D is TRBD1 or TRBD2 (5 bases each). Trimming removed 4 bases from V and 4 bases from J, with 15 bases in between. The CDR3 totals 14 residues. CDR1 is SGHRS and CDR2 is YFSETQ in the germline V gene. The chain's CDR3 is CASSDNPGPYEQYF. DNA for the CDR3: TGCGCCAGCAGCGACAACCCGGGACCTTACGAGCAGTACTTC.

V and J are TRBV6-6 and TRBJ2-1, with D possibly matching TRBD2 (5 bases). The CDR3 is 14 residues long. Trimming shortened V by 2 bases and J by 9 bases, and 14 bases separated the two germline ends. Looked up from germline, CDR1 is MNHNY and CDR2 is SVGAGI (reference sequence). CDR3 coding DNA: TGTGCCAGCAGTTACACGCGAGGGCCGAGTGAGCAGTTCTTC. Translation: CASSYTRGPSEQFF.

The chain carries TRBV10-3 and TRBJ1-3, with TRBD1 matching over 8 bases. Germline assignment: CDR1 ENHRY and CDR2 SYGVKD. Trimming took 8 bases from V and 4 from J; bases not matched to a gene: 1. The length of the CDR3 is 12 residues. CDR3 residues: CAIRTGGNTIYF. The CDR3 bases are TGTGCCATCCGGACAGGGGGAAACACCATATATTTT.

The genes are TRBV19 and TRBJ1-1; D is unclear. Deletions cut 4 bases from V and 4 bases from J, with 10 bases between. The CDR3 has 13 amino acids. Germline CDR1 is LNHDA and CDR2 is SQIVND (reference sequence). CDR3 region: CASSNWAGTEAFF. The CDR3 bases are TGTGCCAGTAGTAACTGGGCAGGCACTGAAGCTTTCTTT.

The V gene is TRBV25-1, the J gene TRBJ2-2, with D possibly TRBD2 on 6 matching bases. CDR3 length: 16 residues. Between the trimmed V and J ends, which lost 7 bases and 1 base, there was a span of 16 bases. Germline lookup yields CDR1 MGHDK and CDR2 SYGVNS. The CDR3 DNA reads TGTGCCAGCATCGGGATTGGGGGGAAGAACACCGGGGAGCTGTTTTTT. Its protein is CASIGIGGKNTGELFF. The full variable domain, rest sourced from reference TRBV25-1 and TRBJ2-2, is EADIYQTPRYLVIGTGKKITLECSQTMGHDKMYWYQQDPGMELHLIHYSYGVNSTEKGDLSSESTVSRIRTEHFPLTLESARPSHTSQYLCASIGIGGKNTGELFFGEGSRLTVL.

The chain is built from TRBV28 and TRBJ1-1, with D unclear. Trimming took 10 bases from V and 0 from J, leaving 15 bases between them. The CDR3 is made up of 14 amino acids. Germline V CDR1 and CDR2: MDHEN, SYDVKM. This chain's CDR3 is CATSTPPMNTEAFF. The CDR3 nucleotides are TGTGCCACCTCCACCCCCCCGATGAACACTGAAGCTTTCTTT.

The gene calls are TRBV7-6 and TRBJ2-2; D tentatively reads TRBD1 or TRBD2 (5 bases each). The CDR3 length is 14 residues. Germline values: CDR1 SGHVS, CDR2 FNYEAQ. V lost 5 bases and J lost 2, with 9 bases in between. This CDR3 reads CASSRDHNTGELFF. The CDR3 DNA is TGTGCCAGCAGCCGGGACCATAACACCGGGGAGCTGTTTTTT.

This clone was counted a few times. The chain carries TRBV5-4 and TRBJ2-5; 7 bases agree with TRBD1. The CDR3 has 14 residues. The V and J ends lost 4 bases and 2 bases, in that order; junction bases with no gene match: 5. The germline V gene encodes CDR1 SGHNT and CDR2 YYREEE (reference sequence). The chain's CDR3 is CASSTGTVQETQYF. As DNA, the CDR3 is TGTGCCAGCAGCACGGGGACAGTTCAAGAGACCCAGTACTTC.

This clone came up a few times. The chain has TRBV25-1 and TRBJ1-4; D is possibly TRBD1 (5 bases). V was trimmed by 2 bases and J by 0 bases, leaving 10 bases between them. Germline assignment: CDR1 MGHDK and CDR2 SYGVNS. The CDR3 consists of 16 residues. CDR3 residues: CASSEGMGATNEKLFF. DNA of the CDR3: TGTGCCAGCAGTGAAGGGATGGGGGCAACTAATGAAAAACTGTTTTTT.

The rearrangement uses TRBV9 and TRBJ1-4; D is possibly TRBD1 (5 bases). Germline V CDR1 and CDR2: SGDLS, YYNGEE. Trimming took 4 bases from V and 0 from J, leaving 22 bases between them. This CDR3 comprises 19 residues. The CDR3 DNA follows: TGTGCCAGCAGCTTAACGGGGTTCCAGGGAACCTCAACTAATGAAAAACTGTTTTTT. This gives the protein CASSLTGFQGTSTNEKLFF.

V is TRBV11-2 and J is TRBJ1-2; tentatively, D is TRBD1 (5 bases). CDR1 and CDR2 from the germline V gene are SGHAT and FQNNGV. V was shortened by 2 bases and J by 0 bases, with 13 bases between the two germline ends. The CDR3 runs 16 residues. CDR3 sequence: CASSLRQTAANYGYTF. For the CDR3, the DNA is TGTGCCAGCAGCTTAAGACAGACAGCAGCTAACTATGGCTACACCTTC.

The V call is TRBV15, the J call TRBJ1-2; TRBD1 is a possible D gene (5 bases). The CDR3 is 13 amino acids. V shed 0 bases and J shed 8 bases, with 10 bases lying between them. CDR1 is LNHNV, CDR2 YYDKDF, per germline (reference sequence). The CDR3 nucleotides read TGTGCCACCAGCAGAGATCAGGGAAGCGGCTACACCTTC. This translates into CATSRDQGSGYTF.

This chain joins TRBV7-3 and TRBJ2-1; D is perhaps TRBD1 or TRBD2 (5 bases each). V lost 5 bases and J lost 6, with 17 bases in between. This CDR3 has 15 residues. The germline CDR1 and CDR2 sequences are SGHTA and FQGTGA. This chain's CDR3 is CASSPLGTGSNEQFF. CDR3 coding DNA: TGTGCCAGCAGCCCCCTAGGGACGGGAAGCAATGAGCAGTTCTTC.

The V and J genes are TRBV27 and TRBJ1-2, with TRBD1 matching 9 bases. CDR1 and CDR2 from the germline V gene are MNHEY and SMNVEV (reference sequence). Germline trimming cut 3 bases from V and 8 bases from J; bases unmatched to any gene: 4. This CDR3 region has 13 residues. The CDR3 region is CASSFRDRDGYTF. In DNA form, the CDR3 reads TGTGCCAGCAGTTTCCGGGACAGGGACGGCTACACCTTC.

This clone was detected once. The chain joins TRBV28 to TRBJ2-1, with TRBD2 as a possible D gene (6 bases). The V gene's germline CDR1 is MDHEN and CDR2 SYDVKM. V was cut by 7 bases and J by 1 base, with 14 bases left in between. The CDR3 is 15 residues long. CDR3 DNA sequence: TGTGCCAGCACTCTTGCGGGACGGTCCTACAATGAGCAGTTCTTC. It translates to CASTLAGRSYNEQFF.